This TCR beta chain was recorded in a study of blood T cell repertoires in COVID-19. Assay used: immunoSEQ multiplex PCR; TCRdb lists only in-frame clones, some missing. The sample contains 250,000 or so clones, about 89% of which appear only once. CDR1 is SGHAT, CDR2 FQNNGV, per germline. Trimming removed 7 bases at V and 7 bases at J, with 14 bases between. The CDR3 runs to 13 residues. This receptor was taken from a man aged 40-50 years with active or convalescent COVID-19. The chain recombines TRBV11-2 with TRBJ2-1; TRBD2 might be the D (5 bases). What was sequenced was peripheral blood. The CDR3 nucleotides read TGTGCCAGCATCTGGACTGGAGAGAATGAGCAGTTCTTC. It translates to CASIWTGENEQFF. Full variable domain (outside the CDR3, taken from reference TRBV11-2 and TRBJ2-1): EAGVAQSPRYKIIEKRQSVAFWCNPISGHATLYWYQQILGQGPKLLIQFQNNGVVDDSQLPKDRFSAERLKGVDSTLKIQPAKLEDSAVYLCASIWTGENEQFFGPGTRLTVL.